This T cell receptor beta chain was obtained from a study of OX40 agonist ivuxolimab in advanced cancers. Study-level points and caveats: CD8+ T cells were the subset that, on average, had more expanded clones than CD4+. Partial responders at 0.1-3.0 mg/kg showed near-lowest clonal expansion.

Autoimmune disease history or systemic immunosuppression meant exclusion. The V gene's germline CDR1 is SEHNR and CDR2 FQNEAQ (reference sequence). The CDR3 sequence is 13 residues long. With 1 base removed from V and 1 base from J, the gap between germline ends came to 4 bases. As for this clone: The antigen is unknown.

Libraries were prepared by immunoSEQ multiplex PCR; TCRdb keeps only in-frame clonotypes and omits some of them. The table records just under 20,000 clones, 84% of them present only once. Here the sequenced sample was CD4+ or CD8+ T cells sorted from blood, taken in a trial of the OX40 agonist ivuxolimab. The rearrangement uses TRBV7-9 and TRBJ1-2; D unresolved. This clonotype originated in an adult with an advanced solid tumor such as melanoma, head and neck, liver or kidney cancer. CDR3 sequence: CASSLGVNYGYTF. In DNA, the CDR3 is TGTGCCAGCAGCTTAGGGGTTAACTATGGCTACACCTTC. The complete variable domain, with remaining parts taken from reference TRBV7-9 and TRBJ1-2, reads DTGVSQNPRHKITKRGQNVTFRCDPISEHNRLYWYRQTLGQGPEFLTYFQNEAQLEKSRLLSDRFSAERPKGSFSTLEIQRTEQGDSAMYLCASSLGVNYGYTFGSGTRLTVV.